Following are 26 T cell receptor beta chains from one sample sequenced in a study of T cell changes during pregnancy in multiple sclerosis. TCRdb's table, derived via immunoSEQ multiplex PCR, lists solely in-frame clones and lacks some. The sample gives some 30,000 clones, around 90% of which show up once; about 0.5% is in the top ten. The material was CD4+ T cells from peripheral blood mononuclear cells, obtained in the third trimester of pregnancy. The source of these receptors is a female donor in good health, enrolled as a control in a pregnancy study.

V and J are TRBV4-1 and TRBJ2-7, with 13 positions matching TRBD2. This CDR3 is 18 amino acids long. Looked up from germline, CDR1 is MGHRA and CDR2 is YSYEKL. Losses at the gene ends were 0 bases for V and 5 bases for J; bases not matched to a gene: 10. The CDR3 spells CASSQEGGSGTSGNEQYF. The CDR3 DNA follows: TGCGCCAGCAGCCAAGAGGGCGGCTCCGGGACTAGCGGGAACGAGCAGTACTTC.

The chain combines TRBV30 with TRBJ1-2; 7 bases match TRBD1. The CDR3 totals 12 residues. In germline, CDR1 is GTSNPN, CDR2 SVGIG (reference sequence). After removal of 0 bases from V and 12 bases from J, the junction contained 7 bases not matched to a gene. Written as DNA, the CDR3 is TGTGCCTGGAGTGTACAAGGGGGCGCGAACACCTTC. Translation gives CAWSVQGGANTF.

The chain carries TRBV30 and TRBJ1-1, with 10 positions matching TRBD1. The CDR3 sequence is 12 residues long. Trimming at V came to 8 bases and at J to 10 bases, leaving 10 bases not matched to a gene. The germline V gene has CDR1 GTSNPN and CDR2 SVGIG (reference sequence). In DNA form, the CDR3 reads TGTGCCCGACAACGGACAGGGGGTTCAGCTTTCTTT. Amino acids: CARQRTGGSAFF. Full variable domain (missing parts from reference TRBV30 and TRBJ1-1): SQTIHQWPATLVQPVGSPLSLECTVEGTSNPNLYWYRQAAGRGLQLLFYSVGIGQISSEVPQNLSASRPQDRQFILSSKKLLLSDSGFYLCARQRTGGSAFFGQGTRLTVV.

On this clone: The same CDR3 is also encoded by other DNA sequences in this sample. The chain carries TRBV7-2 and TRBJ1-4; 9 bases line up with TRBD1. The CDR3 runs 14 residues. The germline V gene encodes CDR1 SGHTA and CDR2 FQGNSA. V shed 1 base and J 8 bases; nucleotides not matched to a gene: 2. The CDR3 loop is CASSLGQGGEKLFF. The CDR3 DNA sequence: TGTGCCAGCAGCTTAGGACAGGGGGGAGAAAAACTGTTTTTT.

The CDR3 DNA reads TGTGCCTACAAACAGGGGGGCCCGTCAGGCTACACCTTC. Translation gives CAYKQGGPSGYTF. The genes are TRBV30 and TRBJ1-2, with 8 nucleotides matching TRBD1. J was trimmed by 8 bases and V by 7 bases; bases with no gene match: 12. There are 13 residues in the CDR3. In germline, CDR1 is GTSNPN, CDR2 SVGIG (reference sequence). Drawing the rest from reference TRBV30 and TRBJ1-2, the complete variable domain is SQTIHQWPATLVQPVGSPLSLECTVEGTSNPNLYWYRQAAGRGLQLLFYSVGIGQISSEVPQNLSASRPQDRQFILSSKKLLLSDSGFYLCAYKQGGPSGYTFGSGTRLTVV.

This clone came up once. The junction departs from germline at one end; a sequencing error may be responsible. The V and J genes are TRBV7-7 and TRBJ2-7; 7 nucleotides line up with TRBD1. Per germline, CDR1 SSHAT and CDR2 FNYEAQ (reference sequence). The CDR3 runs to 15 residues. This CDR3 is CASSLAQGSPYEQYF. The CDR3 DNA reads TGTGCTAGCAGCTTAGCACAGGGGAGCCCCTACGAGCAGTACTTC.

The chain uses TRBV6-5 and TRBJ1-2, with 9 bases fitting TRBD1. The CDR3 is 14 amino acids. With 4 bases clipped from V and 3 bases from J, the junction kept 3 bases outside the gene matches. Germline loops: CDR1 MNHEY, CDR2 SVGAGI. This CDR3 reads CASSWRDRDYGYTF. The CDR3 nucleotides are TGTGCCAGCAGTTGGAGGGACAGGGACTATGGCTACACCTTC.

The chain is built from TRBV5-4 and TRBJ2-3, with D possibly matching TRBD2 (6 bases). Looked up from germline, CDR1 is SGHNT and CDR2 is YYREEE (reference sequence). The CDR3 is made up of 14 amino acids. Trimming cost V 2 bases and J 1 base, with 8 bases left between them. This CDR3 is CASSFWGGTDTQYF. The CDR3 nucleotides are TGTGCCAGCAGCTTCTGGGGGGGCACAGATACGCAGTATTTT. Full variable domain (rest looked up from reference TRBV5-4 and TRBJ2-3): ETGVTQSPTHLIKTRGQQVTLRCSSQSGHNTVSWYQQALGQGPQFIFQYYREEENGRGNFPPRFSGLQFPNYSSELNVNALELDDSALYLCASSFWGGTDTQYFGPGTRLTVL.

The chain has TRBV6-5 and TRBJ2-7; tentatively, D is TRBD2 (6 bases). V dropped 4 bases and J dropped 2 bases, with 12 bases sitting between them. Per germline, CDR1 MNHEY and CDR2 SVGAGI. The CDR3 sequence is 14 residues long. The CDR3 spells CASSLRREAYEQYF. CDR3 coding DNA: TGTGCCAGCAGTTTGAGGAGGGAGGCCTACGAGCAGTACTTC.

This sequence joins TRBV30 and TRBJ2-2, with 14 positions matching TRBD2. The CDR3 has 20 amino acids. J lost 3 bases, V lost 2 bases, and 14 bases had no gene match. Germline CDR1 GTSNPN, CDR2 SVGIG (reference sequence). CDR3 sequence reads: CAWSPLYTGLAGDYTGELFF. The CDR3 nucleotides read TGTGCCTGGAGTCCTCTCTATACGGGACTAGCGGGGGATTACACCGGGGAGCTGTTTTTT.

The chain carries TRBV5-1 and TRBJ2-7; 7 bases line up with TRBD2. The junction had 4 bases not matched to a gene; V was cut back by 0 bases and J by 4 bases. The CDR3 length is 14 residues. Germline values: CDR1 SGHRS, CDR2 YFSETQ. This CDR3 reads CASSLVAGPYEQYF. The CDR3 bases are TGCGCCAGCAGCTTGGTAGCGGGTCCATACGAGCAGTACTTC.

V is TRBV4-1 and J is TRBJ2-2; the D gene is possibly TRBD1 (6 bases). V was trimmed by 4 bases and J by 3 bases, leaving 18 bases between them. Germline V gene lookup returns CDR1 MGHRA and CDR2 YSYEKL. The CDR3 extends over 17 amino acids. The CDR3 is CASSRVNQGLDTGELFF. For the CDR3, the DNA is TGCGCCAGCAGCCGTGTCAACCAGGGGCTGGACACCGGGGAGCTGTTTTTT.

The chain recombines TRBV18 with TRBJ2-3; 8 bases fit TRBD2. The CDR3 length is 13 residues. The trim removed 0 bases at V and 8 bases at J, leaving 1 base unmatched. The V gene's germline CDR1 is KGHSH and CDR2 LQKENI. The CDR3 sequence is CASSPPGTSTQYF. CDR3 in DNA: TGTGCCAGCTCACCACCAGGGACTAGTACGCAGTATTTT.

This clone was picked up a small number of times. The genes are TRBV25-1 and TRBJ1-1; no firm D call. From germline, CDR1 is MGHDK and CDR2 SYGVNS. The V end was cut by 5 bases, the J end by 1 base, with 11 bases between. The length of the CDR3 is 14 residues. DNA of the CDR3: TGTGCCAGCAGTTCGGCGGGTCCGAACACTGAAGCTTTCTTT. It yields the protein CASSSAGPNTEAFF.

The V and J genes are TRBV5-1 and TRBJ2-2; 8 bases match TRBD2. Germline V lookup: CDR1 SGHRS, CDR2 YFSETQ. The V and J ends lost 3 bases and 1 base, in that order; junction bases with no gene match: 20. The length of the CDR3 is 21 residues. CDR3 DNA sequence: TGCGCCAGCAGCTCAAGGACTAGCCCTGTCCGCAAGCCAAAGAACACCGGGGAGCTGTTTTTT. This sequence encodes CASSSRTSPVRKPKNTGELFF.

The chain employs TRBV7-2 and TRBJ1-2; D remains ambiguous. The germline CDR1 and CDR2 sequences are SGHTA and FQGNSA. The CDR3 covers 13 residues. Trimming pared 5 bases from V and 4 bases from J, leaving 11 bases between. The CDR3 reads CASSQKGSYGYTF. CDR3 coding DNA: TGTGCCAGCAGCCAAAAAGGGAGCTATGGCTACACCTTC.

The CDR3 protein is CASSPGLNTEAFF. The CDR3 nucleotides read TGCGCCAGCAGCCCAGGGTTGAACACTGAAGCTTTCTTT. This chain joins TRBV5-1 and TRBJ1-1; a weak D match, TRBD1 (5 bases). CDR3 length equals 13 residues. The germline gives CDR1 SGHRS, CDR2 YFSETQ. The V end lost 4 bases, the J end lost 0 bases, and 7 bases lay between the germline ends.

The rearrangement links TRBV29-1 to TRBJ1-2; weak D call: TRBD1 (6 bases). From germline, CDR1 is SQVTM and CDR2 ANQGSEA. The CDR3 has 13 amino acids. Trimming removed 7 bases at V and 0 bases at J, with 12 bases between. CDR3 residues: CSAWDTSNYGYTF. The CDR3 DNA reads TGCAGCGCCTGGGACACTTCTAACTATGGCTACACCTTC.

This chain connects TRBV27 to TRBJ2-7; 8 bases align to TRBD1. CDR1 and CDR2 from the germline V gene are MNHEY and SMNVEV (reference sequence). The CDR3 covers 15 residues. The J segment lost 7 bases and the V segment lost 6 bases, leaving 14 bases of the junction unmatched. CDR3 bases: TGTGCCAGCAGGGGATGGGGGACAGGTGCTGGGGAGCAGTACTTC. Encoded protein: CASRGWGTGAGEQYF.

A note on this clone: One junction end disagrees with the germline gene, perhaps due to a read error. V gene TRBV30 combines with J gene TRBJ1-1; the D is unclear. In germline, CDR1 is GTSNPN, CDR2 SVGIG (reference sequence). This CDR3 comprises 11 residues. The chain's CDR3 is CAWSVSGSWFF. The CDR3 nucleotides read TGTGCCTGGAGTGTCTCCGGGAGTTGGTTTTTT.

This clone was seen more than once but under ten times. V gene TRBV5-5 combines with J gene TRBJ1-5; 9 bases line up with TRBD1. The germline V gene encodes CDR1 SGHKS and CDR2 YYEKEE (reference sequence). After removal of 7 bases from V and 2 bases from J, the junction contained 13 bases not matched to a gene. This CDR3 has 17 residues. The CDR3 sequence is CASPPLQGAGCNQPQHF. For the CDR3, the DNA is TGTGCCAGCCCGCCCTTACAGGGGGCAGGGTGCAATCAGCCCCAGCATTTT.

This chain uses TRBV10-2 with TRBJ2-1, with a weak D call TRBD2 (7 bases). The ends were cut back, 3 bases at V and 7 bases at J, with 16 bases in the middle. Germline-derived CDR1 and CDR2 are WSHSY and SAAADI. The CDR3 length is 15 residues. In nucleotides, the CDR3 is TGCGCCAGCAGTGATGAGGGGGGGCGATGGAATGAGCAGTTCTTC. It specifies CASSDEGGRWNEQFF.

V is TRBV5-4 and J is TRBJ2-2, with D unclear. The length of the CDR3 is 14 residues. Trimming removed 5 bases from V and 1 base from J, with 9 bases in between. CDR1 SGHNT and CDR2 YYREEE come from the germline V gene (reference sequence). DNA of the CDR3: TGTGCCAGCAGACTCTTTGGGAACACCGGGGAGCTGTTTTTT. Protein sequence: CASRLFGNTGELFF.

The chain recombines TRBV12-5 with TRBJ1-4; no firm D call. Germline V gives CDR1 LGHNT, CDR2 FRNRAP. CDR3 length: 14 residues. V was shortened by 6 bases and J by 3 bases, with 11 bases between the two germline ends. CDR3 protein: CASGLGAANEKLFF. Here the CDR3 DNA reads TGTGCTAGTGGACTGGGTGCGGCTAATGAAAAACTGTTTTTT.

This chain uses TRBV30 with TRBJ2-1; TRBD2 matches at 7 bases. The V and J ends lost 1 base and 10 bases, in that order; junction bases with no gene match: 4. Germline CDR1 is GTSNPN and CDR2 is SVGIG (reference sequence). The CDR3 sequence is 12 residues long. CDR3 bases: TGTGCCTGGAGTGCCCGGGGGGAAGAGCAGTTCTTC. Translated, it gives CAWSARGEEQFF.

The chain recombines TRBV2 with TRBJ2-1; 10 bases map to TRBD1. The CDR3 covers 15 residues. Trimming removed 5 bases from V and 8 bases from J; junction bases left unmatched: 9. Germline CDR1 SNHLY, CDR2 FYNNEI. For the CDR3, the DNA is TGTGCCAGCAGTCCAGACAGGGGGCTAAGGGATGAGCAGTTCTTC. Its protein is CASSPDRGLRDEQFF.